This entry describes one T cell receptor beta chain. This specimen comes from a study of blood T cell repertoires in COVID-19. Study-wide context: The study drew acute and convalescent COVID-19 samples from the United States, Italy and Spain. In each case, the material was cDNA or gDNA derived from T cells, B-cell-depleted T cells, or PBMCs.

In the authors' workflow: Amplifying reference gene primers gave estimates of nucleated cell counts. Profiling relied on immunoSEQ multiplex PCR, and the TCRdb table lists in-frame clones only, not all of them. V and J calls and clone size are as listed in that table; D and trimming were resolved from the DNA. The repertoire consists of 170,000 or so clones, with around nine tenths occurring once and the leading ten covering 2.7%. Losses at the gene ends were 0 bases for V and 3 bases for J; bases not matched to a gene: 2. The germline V gene has CDR1 MNHEY and CDR2 SVGEGT. There are 15 residues in the CDR3.

This TCR was recovered from a man between 35 and 55 years old with active or convalescent COVID-19. The material sequenced was peripheral blood. This chain uses TRBV6-2 or TRBV6-3 with TRBJ1-5, with 7 bases lining up with TRBD1. The CDR3 here is CASSYSDRDNQPQHF. CDR3 DNA sequence: TGTGCCAGCAGTTACTCCGACAGGGACAATCAGCCCCAGCATTTT.